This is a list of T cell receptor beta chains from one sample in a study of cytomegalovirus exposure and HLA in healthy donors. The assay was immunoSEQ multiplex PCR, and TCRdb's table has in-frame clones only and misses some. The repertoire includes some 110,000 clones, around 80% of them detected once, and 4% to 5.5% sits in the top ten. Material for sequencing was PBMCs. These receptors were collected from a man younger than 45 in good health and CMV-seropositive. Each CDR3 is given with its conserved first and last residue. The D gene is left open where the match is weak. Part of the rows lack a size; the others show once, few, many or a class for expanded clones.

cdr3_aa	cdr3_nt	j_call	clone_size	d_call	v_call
CASTWGGSDSPLHF	TGTGCCAGCACCTGGGGGGGCTCAGATTCACCCCTCCACTTT	TRBJ1-6	.	.	TRBV7-9
CASSRGQGASYEQYF	TGTGCCAGTAGTAGGGGACAGGGGGCATCCTACGAGCAGTACTTC	TRBJ2-7	.	TRBD1	TRBV19
CASSGTRLDRDPNYGYTF	TGTGCCAGCAGCGGAACCCGACTAGACAGGGACCCTAACTATGGCTACACCTTC	TRBJ1-2	.	TRBD1	TRBV9
CASIPRTSIDEQFF	TGTGCCAGCATCCCTCGAACTAGTATCGATGAGCAGTTCTTC	TRBJ2-1	.	.	TRBV7-2
CASSAPGTRVEKLFF	TGTGCCAGCAGTGCCCCAGGGACTAGGGTTGAAAAACTGTTTTTT	TRBJ1-4	few	.	TRBV25-1
CAISLGRQGTYNEQFF	TGTGCCATCAGTCTAGGGCGACAGGGCACCTACAATGAGCAGTTCTTC	TRBJ2-1	.	TRBD1	TRBV10-3
CSVVWSSGNTIYF	TGCAGCGTTGTTTGGAGCTCTGGAAACACCATATATTTT	TRBJ1-3	.	.	TRBV29-1
CASSLGGTSTDTQYF	TGTGCCAGCAGCTTGGGAGGTACTAGCACAGATACGCAGTATTTT	TRBJ2-3	.	.	TRBV5-4
CASSLGGGTSGTDTQYF	TGTGCCAGCAGCTTAGGGGGGGGGACTAGCGGTACAGATACGCAGTATTTT	TRBJ2-3	.	TRBD2	TRBV7-6
CASSLGPLNTGELFF	TGTGCCAGCAGCTTGGGCCCACTGAACACCGGGGAGCTGTTTTTT	TRBJ2-2	few	.	TRBV5-6
CASSPTGISSGANVLTF	TGCGCCAGCAGCCCGACTGGAATAAGCTCTGGGGCCAACGTCCTGACTTTC	TRBJ2-6	.	.	TRBV4-1
CASSPASGGPYEQYF	TGTGCCAGCAGCCCCGCTAGCGGGGGGCCCTACGAGCAGTACTTC	TRBJ2-7	.	TRBD2	TRBV28